Shown below are 22 T cell receptor beta chains from a single sample sequenced in a study of beta chain features in type 1 diabetes. Expressed TCRB transcripts were sequenced after all isolated RNA was converted to cDNA. Here immunoSEQ multiplex PCR was the method, and the copy in TCRdb shows in-frame clones only, minus some. The profile shows 850,000 to 900,000 clones, 15% to 20% of them singletons. The sequenced material came from naive CD4+ T cells from blood. These receptor sequences come from a woman aged 18-29 years in good health.

This clone was observed a few times. V usage is TRBV7-9 and J usage is TRBJ2-7; 7 bases fit TRBD1. Looked up from germline, CDR1 is SEHNR and CDR2 is FQNEAQ (reference sequence). The CDR3 has 15 residues. The V and J ends lost 2 bases and 5 bases, in that order; junction bases with no gene match: 9. CDR3 nucleotides: TGTGCCAGCAGCTTACCCGAGAACAGGGGCCACGAGCAGTACTTC. This encodes CASSLPENRGHEQYF. Using reference TRBV7-9 and TRBJ2-7 for the parts outside the CDR3, the full variable domain is DTGVSQNPRHKITKRGQNVTFRCDPISEHNRLYWYRQTLGQGPEFLTYFQNEAQLEKSRLLSDRFSAERPKGSFSTLEIQRTEQGDSAMYLCASSLPENRGHEQYFGPGTRLTVT.

Comments on this clone: This sample includes further DNA sequences coding for the same CDR3. The chain couples TRBV15 to TRBJ2-7; D gene ambiguous. The CDR3 contains 14 residues. Germline V gives CDR1 LNHNV, CDR2 YYDKDF (reference sequence). With 0 bases removed from V and 4 bases from J, the gap between germline ends came to 10 bases. CDR3 in amino acids: CATSRDRASYEQYF. The CDR3 DNA is TGTGCCACCAGCAGAGACCGGGCATCTTACGAGCAGTACTTC.

This clone appeared a few times. The genes are TRBV7-2 and TRBJ2-3, with 14 nucleotides matching TRBD2. This CDR3 has 17 residues. After removal of 5 bases from V and 1 base from J, the junction contained 5 bases not matched to a gene. The V gene's germline CDR1 is SGHTA and CDR2 FQGNSA. In nucleotides, the CDR3 is TGTGCCAGCAGCGCCCGACTAGCGGGAGGGGGCACAGATACGCAGTATTTT. It yields the protein CASSARLAGGGTDTQYF.

In its sample, this clone was seen a few times. V usage is TRBV27 and J usage is TRBJ2-1; D is possibly TRBD2 (6 bases). V lost 10 bases, J lost 1 base, and 14 bases lay in between. Germline CDR1 MNHEY, CDR2 SMNVEV (reference sequence). The CDR3 is 14 amino acids. CDR3 protein: CAIKPGGSYNEQFF. CDR3 DNA sequence: TGTGCCATCAAACCCGGGGGTTCCTACAATGAGCAGTTCTTC.

This clone occurred a few times. V usage is TRBV7-2 and J usage is TRBJ1-2, with 10 bases fitting TRBD1. The germline CDR1 and CDR2 sequences are SGHTA and FQGNSA. Trimming took 3 bases from V and 7 from J; bases not matched to a gene: 2. The CDR3 has 13 residues. The CDR3 is CASSFGTGAGYTF. CDR3 sequence (DNA): TGTGCCAGCAGCTTCGGGACAGGGGCTGGCTACACCTTC.

In its sample, this clone was seen a few times. This sequence joins TRBV10-3 and TRBJ2-7, with TRBD1 matching 11 bases. The CDR3 runs 15 residues. The V segment lost 3 bases and the J segment 4 bases; nucleotides outside the gene matches: 5. CDR1 is ENHRY, CDR2 SYGVKD, per germline. This CDR3 reads CAISDPGQGGYEQYF. CDR3 DNA sequence: TGTGCCATCAGTGATCCGGGACAGGGGGGATACGAGCAGTACTTC.

This clone was counted ten times or more. The gene calls are TRBV21-1 and TRBJ2-3; the tabulated D call, TRBD2, remains unverified against the DNA. TRBV21-1 is labeled a pseudogene. The CDR3 sequence is 14 residues long. The CDR3 is CASSKGGATDTQYF. The CDR3 region has the DNA TGTGCCAGCAGCAAGGGCGGGGCCACAGATACGCAGTATTTT.

Only a few counts were recorded for this clone. This chain links TRBV18 with TRBJ2-1; 7 bases map to TRBD1. CDR3 length equals 17 residues. The V segment lost 0 bases and the J segment 4 bases; nucleotides outside the gene matches: 9. Germline V lookup: CDR1 KGHSH, CDR2 LQKENI. CDR3 amino acids: CASSPPGQTRGYNEQFF. The CDR3 DNA reads as TGTGCCAGCTCACCACCGGGACAGACCCGCGGATACAATGAGCAGTTCTTC.

The chain employs TRBV10-3 and TRBJ2-1; 8 bases are shared with TRBD2. The CDR3 has 16 amino acids. Trimming removed 5 bases from V and 4 bases from J; junction bases left unmatched: 10. The germline V gene has CDR1 ENHRY and CDR2 SYGVKD. DNA of the CDR3: TGTGCCATCAGTACCCCCGAGACTAGCGTTTACAATGAGCAGTTCTTC. Amino acids: CAISTPETSVYNEQFF.

In its sample, this clone was seen a few times. The chain links TRBV19 to TRBJ2-1, with TRBD1 as a possible D gene (5 bases). The CDR3 length is 14 residues. The V gene lost 5 bases and the J gene lost 5 bases, with 13 bases spanning the gap. Germline CDR1 LNHDA, CDR2 SQIVND (reference sequence). The DNA of the CDR3 is TGTGCCAGTAGTCTTACAGACAGAGACAATGAGCAGTTCTTC. Its translation: CASSLTDRDNEQFF.

This clone was detected a few times. This chain joins TRBV29-1 and TRBJ2-7; D is possibly TRBD1 (6 bases). Trimming stripped 6 bases from V and 2 bases from J, with 14 bases between. The CDR3 loop spans 13 amino acids. The germline V gene encodes CDR1 SQVTM and CDR2 ANQGSEA. This chain's CDR3 is CSVVQGQTYEQYF. The CDR3 coding sequence is TGCAGCGTCGTCCAAGGACAGACCTACGAGCAGTACTTC.

CDR3 loop: CAISESMETNTGELFF. In DNA, the CDR3 is TGTGCCATCAGTGAGTCGATGGAAACGAACACCGGGGAGCTGTTTTTT. The rearrangement uses TRBV10-3 and TRBJ2-2; D remains ambiguous. V dropped 0 bases and J dropped 0 bases, with 8 bases sitting between them. The length of the CDR3 is 16 residues. Germline V gene lookup returns CDR1 ENHRY and CDR2 SYGVKD.

J is TRBJ2-7 and V is TRBV19, with D possibly being TRBD2 (6 bases). Germline values: CDR1 LNHDA, CDR2 SQIVND (reference sequence). V lost 5 bases and J 4 bases, leaving 15 bases between the germline ends. The CDR3 loop spans 14 amino acids. CDR3 coding DNA: TGTGCCAGTAGTGGAAGACTAGATCTTTACGAGCAGTACTTC. Its protein is CASSGRLDLYEQYF.

This clone has more than one count but fewer than ten. The chain couples TRBV5-1 to TRBJ2-1; 11 nucleotides match TRBD2. V dropped 1 base and J dropped 7; count of bases not matched to a gene: 13. The CDR3 sequence is 18 residues long. Germline V gene data show CDR1 as SGHRS and CDR2 as YFSETQ. Written as DNA, the CDR3 is TGCGCCAGCAGCTTGACCCTTATGCTAGCGGGAGGAGGAAATGAGCAGTTCTTC. It encodes CASSLTLMLAGGGNEQFF.

This chain joins TRBV5-1 and TRBJ1-2; maybe TRBD1 (5 bases). Germline-derived CDR1 and CDR2 are SGHRS and YFSETQ. With 4 bases removed from V and 3 bases from J, the gap between germline ends came to 13 bases. The CDR3 is 14 residues long. In DNA form, the CDR3 reads TGCGCCAGCAGCGGCGGGCGGGGGGACTATGGCTACACCTTC. Translation gives CASSGGRGDYGYTF.

The chain carries TRBV7-6 and TRBJ2-1, with TRBD2 matching over 7 bases. J lost 5 bases, V lost 5 bases, and 3 bases had no gene match. Germline CDR1 and CDR2: SGHVS and FNYEAQ. CDR3 length equals 13 residues. CDR3 in amino acids: CASSTSENNEQFF. The DNA for the CDR3 is TGTGCCAGCAGCACTAGCGAAAACAATGAGCAGTTCTTC.

The gene calls are TRBV28 and TRBJ1-1; D is ambiguous. V was pared by 3 bases and J by 0 bases, with 11 bases between. Germline CDR1 MDHEN, CDR2 SYDVKM. This CDR3 has 15 amino acids. Written as DNA, the CDR3 is TGTGCCAGCAGTTTTTTTCGTAGCGTGAACACTGAAGCTTTCTTT. Translated, it gives CASSFFRSVNTEAFF.

This chain uses TRBV4-2 with TRBJ1-2; D call uncertain. Germline V lookup: CDR1 LGHNA, CDR2 YNFKEQ. The CDR3 runs 13 residues. V gave up 0 bases and J gave up 7 bases, with 9 bases separating them. CDR3 DNA: TGTGCCAGCAGCCAAGATAATATAGGTGGCTACACCTTC. Its protein product is CASSQDNIGGYTF.

This clone showed up just once. The CDR3 loop is CASSPLAGVPDTQYF. The CDR3 DNA is TGTGCCAGCAGCCCACTAGCGGGAGTCCCAGATACGCAGTATTTT. This chain uses TRBV7-9 with TRBJ2-3; 11 bases are shared with TRBD2. CDR3 length equals 15 residues. V was pared by 5 bases and J by 4 bases, with 5 bases of the junction left unmatched. The germline CDR1 and CDR2 sequences are SEHNR and FQNEAQ (reference sequence).

The V gene is TRBV7-9, the J gene TRBJ2-1, with 15 bases aligning to TRBD2. This CDR3 region has 15 residues. Germline trimming cut 4 bases from V and 10 bases from J; bases unmatched to any gene: 5. Germline assignment: CDR1 SEHNR and CDR2 FQNEAQ (reference sequence). As DNA, the CDR3 is TGTGCCAGCAGCTCCCCGGGACTAGCGGGAGGAGAGCAGTTCTTC. Its translation: CASSSPGLAGGEQFF.

The chain joins TRBV29-1 to TRBJ2-3; tentatively, D is TRBD2 (6 bases). The ends were cut back, 5 bases at V and 5 bases at J, with 17 bases in the middle. The CDR3 is 14 amino acids. CDR1 and CDR2 from the germline V gene are SQVTM and ANQGSEA. DNA for the CDR3: TGCAGCGTTCAGAGACTAGACTCGGTAGATACGCAGTATTTT. Translation: CSVQRLDSVDTQYF.

The chain is built from TRBV7-2 and TRBJ2-7; tentatively, D is TRBD1 or TRBD2 (5 bases each). Germline assignment: CDR1 SGHTA and CDR2 FQGNSA. Trimming shortened V by 2 bases and J by 2 bases, and 13 bases separated the two germline ends. This CDR3 region has 15 residues. This CDR3 reads CASSLNSPGPYEQYF. In DNA form, the CDR3 reads TGTGCCAGCAGCTTAAATTCTCCGGGACCCTACGAGCAGTACTTC. The full variable domain, rest sourced from reference TRBV7-2 and TRBJ2-7, is GAGVSQSPSNKVTEKGKDVELRCDPISGHTALYWYRQSLGQGLEFLIYFQGNSAPDKSGLPSDRFSAERTGGSVSTLTIQRTQQEDSAVYLCASSLNSPGPYEQYFGPGTRLTVT.